What follows is one T cell receptor (beta chain) and its context. Antigen unknown. The sample is drawn from a study of T cell responses to AZD1222 COVID-19 vaccine. General observations from the study: Spike-specific TCR repertoires showed rising breadth and depth after two AZD1222 doses.

Looked up from germline, CDR1 is MNHEY and CDR2 is SVGAGI. This CDR3 contains 13 residues. The trim removed 8 bases at V and 4 bases at J, leaving 6 bases unmatched. Generated by immunoSEQ multiplex PCR, the TCRdb table keeps only in-frame clones and is missing some. The table lists over 130,000 clones, around 94% of them singletons. Sequences were derived from peripheral blood, sampled 28 days after the second AZD1222 dose. This chain joins TRBV6-5 and TRBJ1-2; 8 bases are shared with TRBD1. This clonotype was obtained from an adult who received the AZD1222 COVID-19 vaccine. The DNA of the CDR3 is TGTGCCAGCGAGCCCGGGACAGGCTATGGCTACACCTTC. Its protein is CASEPGTGYGYTF.